Following are 24 T cell receptor beta chains from one sample sequenced in a study of blood T cell repertoires in COVID-19. Method: immunoSEQ multiplex PCR; TCRdb's copy keeps in-frame clones and lacks some. The table records 200,000 or so clones, about 86% of them present only once. Input material: peripheral blood. Receptors originate from a woman aged 60 to 75 with acute or convalescent COVID-19.

This clone was found once. The chain is built from TRBV11-2 and TRBJ2-7, with 9 bases matching TRBD2. CDR1 is SGHAT, CDR2 FQNNGV, per germline. J gave up 6 bases and V 5 bases, and 14 bases lay outside the gene matches. The CDR3 runs to 16 residues. The CDR3 spells CASSPRQGLASREQYF. In DNA, the CDR3 is TGTGCCAGCAGCCCCCGGCAGGGACTAGCATCTCGCGAGCAGTACTTC.

CDR3 loop: CASSQGGGQETQYF. The CDR3 region has the DNA TGTGCCAGCAGCCAGGGAGGAGGGCAAGAGACCCAGTACTTC. The V gene is TRBV5-6, the J gene TRBJ2-5; a weak D match, TRBD2 (6 bases). The V and J ends lost 4 bases and 2 bases respectively, with 12 bases between them. The length of the CDR3 is 14 residues. Germline V gene sequence: CDR1 SGHDT, CDR2 YYEEEE.

The genes are TRBV7-3 and TRBJ2-2, with D perhaps matching TRBD1 (6 bases). V dropped 0 bases and J dropped 0 bases, with 11 bases sitting between them. Germline assignment: CDR1 SGHTA and CDR2 FQGTGA. This CDR3 has 17 residues. The DNA of the CDR3 is TGTGCCAGCAGCTTAACGAGGGCAGGGGCGAACACCGGGGAGCTGTTTTTT. Encoded protein: CASSLTRAGANTGELFF.

V usage is TRBV5-1 and J usage is TRBJ2-7, with 9 bases matching TRBD2. V gave up 0 bases and J gave up 5 bases; unmatched junction bases: 6. The length of the CDR3 is 15 residues. Per germline, CDR1 SGHRS and CDR2 YFSETQ. The CDR3 sequence is CASSLVTSGLHEQYF. DNA for the CDR3: TGCGCCAGCAGCTTGGTGACTAGCGGTTTACACGAGCAGTACTTC.

The rearrangement uses TRBV4-1 and TRBJ2-2; 9 positions agree with TRBD2. This CDR3 comprises 16 residues. With 5 bases clipped from V and 2 bases from J, the junction kept 6 bases outside the gene matches. The germline gives CDR1 MGHRA, CDR2 YSYEKL. CDR3 nucleotides: TGCGCCAGCAGCTCTCTAGCGGGGCTAAACACCGGGGAGCTGTTTTTT. Translation gives CASSSLAGLNTGELFF.

The chain has TRBV7-3 and TRBJ2-1, with TRBD2 matching over 8 bases. CDR3 length: 15 amino acids. J gave up 4 bases and V 2 bases, and 4 bases lay outside the gene matches. Per the germline V gene, CDR1 is SGHTA and CDR2 is FQGTGA. CDR3 sequence: CASSLAGGTYNEQFF. CDR3 DNA sequence: TGTGCCAGCAGCTTAGCGGGGGGAACTTACAATGAGCAGTTCTTC. The full variable domain, rest sourced from reference TRBV7-3 and TRBJ2-1, is GAGVSQTPSNKVTEKGKYVELRCDPISGHTALYWYRQSLGQGPEFLIYFQGTGAADDSGLPNDRFFAVRPEGSVSTLKIQRTERGDSAVYLCASSLAGGTYNEQFFGPGTRLTVL.

The sample holds one count of this clone. V and J are TRBV27 and TRBJ1-4; D is possibly TRBD1 (5 bases). Trimming removed 5 bases at V and 2 bases at J, with 12 bases between. This CDR3 is 15 amino acids long. CDR1 is MNHEY and CDR2 is SMNVEV in the germline V gene (reference sequence). The CDR3: CASSPVRGTNEKLFF. The CDR3 coding sequence is TGTGCCAGCAGTCCGGTACGGGGGACTAATGAAAAACTGTTTTTT.

This clone was detected only a few times. The CDR3 DNA reads as TGTGCCAGCAGCTTAGAGGGCCTAGCGGGGGGTCTAAGCTCCTACAATGAGCAGTTCTTC. Amino acid sequence: CASSLEGLAGGLSSYNEQFF. The J gene is TRBJ2-1, the V gene TRBV11-3, with 11 bases matching TRBD2. Trimming took 0 bases from V and 0 from J; bases not matched to a gene: 10. The germline CDR1 and CDR2 sequences are SGHNT and YENEEA. This CDR3 is 20 amino acids long. The whole variable domain, filled in from reference TRBV11-3 and TRBJ2-1, reads EAGVVQSPRYKIIEKKQPVAFWCNPISGHNTLYWYLQNLGQGPELLIRYENEEAVDDSQLPKDRFSAERLKGVDSTLKIQPAELGDSAVYLCASSLEGLAGGLSSYNEQFFGPGTRLTVL.

This chain uses TRBV10-3 with TRBJ1-1; the match to TRBD1 covers 8 bases. V lost 9 bases, J lost 11 bases, and 8 bases stayed unmatched. The germline CDR1 and CDR2 sequences are ENHRY and SYGVKD. The CDR3 has 11 residues. The CDR3 DNA is TGTGCCATAGGACAGGGCTTAGATGCTTTCTTT. Translated: CAIGQGLDAFF.

This rearrangement joins TRBV7-8 to TRBJ1-3; the D gene is possibly TRBD1 (6 bases). V was trimmed by 0 bases and J by 8 bases, leaving 14 bases between them. The CDR3 is 15 amino acids. In germline, CDR1 is SGHVS, CDR2 FQNEAQ. CDR3 sequence: CASSLAAGEHYTIYF. DNA of the CDR3: TGTGCCAGCAGCTTAGCGGCAGGGGAACATTACACCATATATTTT.

The chain has TRBV7-3 and TRBJ2-7, with D maybe TRBD2 (6 bases). Germline V lookup: CDR1 SGHTA, CDR2 FQGTGA. V lost 5 bases and J lost 3, with 17 bases in between. This CDR3 has 15 residues. The CDR3 DNA follows: TGTGCCAGCAGCCTGACGGGGGTTCTCGACTACGAGCAGTACTTC. Residues: CASSLTGVLDYEQYF.

The chain combines TRBV6-5 with TRBJ1-5, with a tentative D call TRBD1 (6 bases). The V end was cut by 8 bases, the J end by 0 bases, with 14 bases between. The CDR3 spans 15 residues. CDR1 MNHEY and CDR2 SVGAGI come from the germline V gene. The CDR3 sequence is CASSLNRDSNQPQHF. The CDR3 nucleotides are TGTGCCAGCTCACTTAACAGGGATAGCAATCAGCCCCAGCATTTT.

This chain joins TRBV4-2 and TRBJ1-2; tentative D call: TRBD1 (5 bases). V lost 0 bases to trimming and J lost 8 bases, with 13 bases between them. This CDR3 has 14 amino acids. The germline gives CDR1 LGHNA, CDR2 YNFKEQ. Here the CDR3 reads CASSQEHLRGGYTF. In DNA, the CDR3 is TGTGCCAGCAGCCAAGAGCACTTAAGGGGCGGCTACACCTTC.

V usage is TRBV20-1 and J usage is TRBJ1-2; no reliable D call. Germline V gives CDR1 DFQATT, CDR2 SNEGSKA (reference sequence). Trimming stripped 4 bases from V and 5 bases from J, with 8 bases between. The CDR3 loop spans 11 amino acids. The CDR3 coding sequence is TGCAGTGCTAAAAGGACTTATGGCTACACCTTC. Protein: CSAKRTYGYTF.

The V call is TRBV19, the J call TRBJ1-6; D call uncertain. In germline, CDR1 is LNHDA, CDR2 SQIVND (reference sequence). This CDR3 has 13 amino acids. Trimming pared 2 bases from V and 15 bases from J, leaving 14 bases between. The CDR3 DNA follows: TGTGCCAGTAGTATAACTGCAGGCCAGGACCTCCACTTT. Encoded protein: CASSITAGQDLHF.

This clone was counted only a few times. J is TRBJ2-1 and V is TRBV11-3, with D perhaps matching TRBD1 (5 bases). V shed 5 bases and J shed 0 bases, with 11 bases lying between them. The V gene's germline CDR1 is SGHNT and CDR2 YENEEA. This CDR3 has 15 residues. CDR3 nucleotides: TGTGCCAGCAGCCGTGACAGCGTCTCCTACAATGAGCAGTTCTTC. The encoded protein is CASSRDSVSYNEQFF.

The sample holds a few counts of this clone. The DNA for the CDR3 is TGTGCCAGCAGCCGTAATGACAGAGTCTTCTCCTACGAGCAGTACTTC. This encodes CASSRNDRVFSYEQYF. This chain uses TRBV11-2 with TRBJ2-7; a weak D match, TRBD1 (5 bases). The V end was cut by 5 bases, the J end by 0 bases, with 17 bases between. The CDR3 contains 16 residues. CDR1 and CDR2 from the germline V gene are SGHAT and FQNNGV.

The rearrangement joins TRBV6-6 to TRBJ1-1, with no clear D. The CDR3 sequence is 14 residues long. CDR1 MNHNY and CDR2 SVGAGI come from the germline V gene (reference sequence). Trimming took 0 bases from V and 1 from J, leaving 6 bases between them. The CDR3 DNA is TGTGCCAGCAGTTACTCGAATAGGAACACTGAAGCTTTCTTT. Protein: CASSYSNRNTEAFF.

The V gene is TRBV7-2, the J gene TRBJ1-1; D remains unclear. The CDR3 sequence is 16 residues long. Looked up from germline, CDR1 is SGHTA and CDR2 is FQGNSA. V was trimmed by 3 bases and J by 5 bases, leaving 19 bases between them. The CDR3 DNA sequence: TGTGCCAGCAGCTTCCCCGGGGTGGGGTGGGGTACTGAAGCTTTCTTT. It yields the protein CASSFPGVGWGTEAFF.

The chain couples TRBV4-2 to TRBJ1-5; 9 nucleotides line up with TRBD1. Germline CDR1 is LGHNA and CDR2 is YNFKEQ. After removal of 7 bases from V and 4 bases from J, the junction contained 8 bases not matched to a gene. The CDR3 has 15 residues. CDR3 nucleotide sequence: TGTGCCAGCACCCCCACGACAGGGGGGAATCAGCCCCAGCATTTT. Its translation: CASTPTTGGNQPQHF.

The J gene is TRBJ1-1, the V gene TRBV7-9; D call uncertain. CDR1 SEHNR and CDR2 FQNEAQ come from the germline V gene (reference sequence). V was clipped by 1 base and J by 3 bases, with 3 bases between them. The CDR3 consists of 12 residues. Here the CDR3 DNA reads TGTGCCAGCAGCTTAGACTACACTGAAGCTTTCTTT. Translating it yields CASSLDYTEAFF.

J is TRBJ1-5 and V is TRBV7-3, with 7 bases matching TRBD1. The V gene's germline CDR1 is SGHTA and CDR2 FQGTGA. The CDR3 consists of 15 residues. With 2 bases clipped from V and 0 bases from J, the junction kept 1 base outside the gene matches. CDR3 DNA: TGTGCCAGCAGCTTAGGACAGGTTAGCAATCAGCCCCAGCATTTT. Translating gives CASSLGQVSNQPQHF.

The genes are TRBV4-3 and TRBJ1-5; D is uncertain. Per the germline V gene, CDR1 is LGHNA and CDR2 is YSLEER. Trimming pared 1 base from V and 7 bases from J, leaving 8 bases between. The CDR3 is 13 residues long. The CDR3 loop is CASSQGFGQPQHF. CDR3 DNA sequence: TGCGCCAGCAGCCAAGGCTTCGGGCAGCCCCAGCATTTT.

The chain links TRBV29-1 to TRBJ1-1; no definite D call. The CDR3 is 11 amino acids. V was trimmed by 6 bases and J by 3 bases, leaving 8 bases between them. Germline V CDR1 and CDR2: SQVTM, ANQGSEA. The CDR3 is CSVGAYTEAFF. Here the CDR3 DNA reads TGCAGCGTGGGAGCTTACACTGAAGCTTTCTTT.